This T cell receptor beta chain was identified during a study of T cell responses to AZD1222 COVID-19 vaccine. The table came from immunoSEQ multiplex PCR; TCRdb's copy has only in-frame clones and leaves some out. The sample consists of 120,000 or so clones, approximately 89% of them appearing once. Comment on this clone: Its cognate antigen is unknown.

Broader study findings: Repertoire sampling happened only post peak T cell response. Increases in Spike-specific TCR breadth and depth were seen after two AZD1222 doses.

This TCR was sampled from an adult in good health. Sequencing used peripheral blood, obtained on day 0 of AZD1222 vaccination.

In DNA, the CDR3 is TGTGCCTGGGGGGCGGACGTCAATCAGCCCCAGCATTTT. This translates into CAWGADVNQPQHF. V is TRBV30 and J is TRBJ1-5; weak D call: TRBD1 (5 bases). This CDR3 region has 13 residues. V lost 5 bases, J lost 3 bases, and 11 bases lay in between. From germline, CDR1 is GTSNPN and CDR2 SVGIG (reference sequence).